The 10 T cell receptor beta chains presented below share a single source sample, sequenced in a study of tumor-infiltrating lymphocytes in primary liver carcinoma (dated by TCRdb to between 2016 and 2019). The sequencer listed for this sample is Illumina HiSeq 2500. TCRbeta-specific cDNA was reverse-transcribed from 500 ng total RNA using a constant-region primer and ProtoScript II reverse transcriptase. The TCRbeta libraries were prepared through three rounds of nested multiplex PCR following a slightly modified ARM-PCR procedure. The first two PCR rounds used multiplex TRBV1-TRBV30 forward primers with a Cbeta reverse primer, each for approximately 11 cycles. The public reads were reanalyzed by TCRdb: fastp trimming at Q25, MiXCR alignment, in-frame beta chains only. Rows with a matching CDR3 protein are joined into one entry that keeps the most common DNA and genes. The sample table holds approximately 300,000 distinct CDR3 sequences, of which approximately 60% were seen once. Of the sample, roughly 9% falls within the top ten clones.

Blood RNA was extracted from unsorted whole blood with TRIzol reagent; germline DNA came from the DNeasy Blood & Tissue kit. The sequencing input was peripheral blood. The source is a man aged 35 to 55 with primary liver carcinoma and hepatitis B virus infection.

The count of this clonotype is one. One end of the junction is discordant with germline, which a read error may explain. The chain is built from TRBV28 and TRBJ2-7, with a tentative D call TRBD2 (6 bases). The germline V gene has CDR1 MDHEN and CDR2 SYDVKM. The CDR3 consists of 14 residues. The CDR3 spells CASGDAGSSYEQYF. The CDR3 DNA sequence: TGTGCCAGCGGGGACGCGGGGAGCTCCTACGAGCAATACTTC.

As regards this clonotype: Possible read error: a much larger clone is one base away. The gene calls are TRBV4-3 and TRBJ2-3; D tentatively fits TRBD1 or TRBD2 (5 bases each). The CDR3 runs to 16 residues. CDR1 is LGHNA and CDR2 is YSLEER in the germline V gene. The CDR3 DNA is TGCGCCAGCAACCAAGTTCTGTCTACGGGACCAGATACGCAGTATTTT. Its protein product is CASNQVLSTGPDTQYF.

The table lists this clonotype with many counts. The V gene is TRBV6-1, the J gene TRBJ2-3; 7 positions match TRBD1. Germline V CDR1 and CDR2: MNHNS, SASEGT. There are 15 residues in the CDR3. V was clipped by 5 bases and J by 0 bases; unmatched bases: 5. The CDR3 reads CASSRRQGSTDTQYF. CDR3 sequence (DNA): TGTGCCAGCAGTCGCCGACAGGGAAGCACAGATACGCAGTATTTT.

Comment on this clonotype: A much larger clonotype is one base distant, so this may be a read error. Likely a read error: the CDR3 ends without its conserved phenylalanine or tryptophan. The CDR3 sequence is CASNDRTQGINYGYTS. The CDR3 bases are TGTGCCAGCAACGATCGGACTCAGGGCATCAACTATGGCTACACCTCC. The rearrangement joins TRBV6-1 to TRBJ1-2; D is perhaps TRBD1 (5 bases). V was cut by 7 bases and J by 2 bases, with 20 bases left in between. The V gene's germline CDR1 is MNHNS and CDR2 SASEGT. The CDR3 consists of 16 residues.

This clonotype was detected only once. Since a much larger clone is just one base distant, this may be a read error. The V gene is TRBV6-6, the J gene TRBJ2-7; no clear D. The CDR3 consists of 12 residues. Deletions cut 6 bases from V and 6 bases from J, with 12 bases between. Germline assignment: CDR1 MNHNY and CDR2 SVGAGI (reference sequence). Written as DNA, the CDR3 is TGTGCCAGCAGCCCCGGATCGGGCGAGCAGTACTTC. The encoded protein is CASSPGSGEQYF.

As for this clonotype: At one end, the junction sequence differs from germline, possibly due to a read error. The chain employs TRBV28 and TRBJ2-7, with 7 nucleotides matching TRBD1. The CDR3 runs 13 residues. Germline values: CDR1 MDHEN, CDR2 SYDVKM. CDR3 protein: CPSSRTGPYEQYF. The CDR3 DNA reads as TGTCCCAGCAGCCGGACAGGCCCCTACGAGCAGTACTTC.

In this sample, this clonotype turned up many times. The rearrangement uses TRBV29-1 and TRBJ2-2, with 14 bases matching TRBD2. Germline V lookup: CDR1 SQVTM, CDR2 ANQGSEA. The CDR3 covers 16 residues. V lost 5 bases, J lost 4 bases, and 6 bases stayed unmatched. The CDR3 DNA reads TGCAGCGTTCTGTCAGGGACTAGCGGGAGCACCGGGGAGCTGTTTTTT. It translates to CSVLSGTSGSTGELFF.

This clonotype was recorded only once. The rearrangement links TRBV7-9 to TRBJ2-1; D is uncertain. Trimming shortened V by 0 bases and J by 0 bases, and 9 bases separated the two germline ends. Germline CDR1 is SEHNR and CDR2 is FQNEAQ (reference sequence). CDR3 length: 16 amino acids. CDR3 bases: TGTGCCAGCAGCTTAGCAAGACTTATCTCCTACAATGAGCAGTTCTTC. It encodes CASSLARLISYNEQFF.

This clonotype has ten or more counts. The V and J genes are TRBV11-2 and TRBJ1-5, with TRBD1 as a possible D gene (6 bases). The CDR3 is 15 amino acids. Germline-derived CDR1 and CDR2 are SGHAT and FQNNGV. V was cut by 5 bases and J by 6 bases, with 17 bases left in between. CDR3 sequence reads: CASSNGTRGRQPQHF. Written as DNA, the CDR3 is TGTGCCAGCAGCAACGGGACAAGGGGTCGTCAGCCCCAGCATTTT.

The chain recombines TRBV5-4 with TRBJ2-7; a weak D match, TRBD1 (6 bases). CDR3 length: 15 amino acids. Germline V gene data show CDR1 as SGHNT and CDR2 as YYREEE (reference sequence). V lost 0 bases, J lost 2 bases, and 12 bases lay in between. Written as DNA, the CDR3 is TGTGCCAGCAGCTTGGATCCCAGGGGAACCTACGAGCAGTACTTC. Its protein product is CASSLDPRGTYEQYF.